These 14 T cell receptor beta chains came from one sample sequenced in a study of early T cells in non-severe SARS-CoV-2 infection. Each CDR3 protein gets one entry after TCRdb re-called the 5' RACE reads with MiXCR. The profile covers some 110,000 distinct CDR3 sequences, with more than 12% appearing a single time and about a fifth taken by the ten largest. Source material: whole blood. The receptor set was obtained from an adult who was a healthcare worker with PCR-confirmed SARS-CoV-2 infection or an uninfected control (not recorded which).

The V call is TRBV29-1, the J call TRBJ1-1; D is ambiguous. This CDR3 is built from 13 residues. Germline CDR1 SQVTM, CDR2 ANQGSEA. V was cut by 4 bases and J by 1 base, with 10 bases left in between. CDR3 DNA: TGCAGCGTTGGAATCCTGCCGAACACTGAAGCTTTCTTT. The encoded protein is CSVGILPNTEAFF.

The chain links TRBV7-9 to TRBJ2-7; D gene uncertain. CDR3 length: 13 amino acids. Trimming removed 10 bases at V and 5 bases at J, with 18 bases between. Germline loops: CDR1 SEHNR, CDR2 FQNEAQ (reference sequence). The CDR3 is CATASRESDEQYF. CDR3 in DNA: TGTGCCACGGCCAGCAGAGAGTCGGACGAGCAGTACTTC.

The V call is TRBV5-1, the J call TRBJ1-6, with D unclear. V was shortened by 3 bases and J by 3 bases, with 10 bases between the two germline ends. Germline V gene lookup returns CDR1 SGHRS and CDR2 YFSETQ. CDR3 size: 15 residues. The CDR3 nucleotides are TGCGCCAGCAGCTCGACCGCCGACTATAATTCACCCCTCCACTTT. Protein product: CASSSTADYNSPLHF.

This clonotype was recorded a few times. The rearrangement uses TRBV19 and TRBJ2-2; 9 bases agree with TRBD2. V trimming: 5 bases; J trimming: 8 bases; junction bases outside the gene matches: 6. The CDR3 length is 14 residues. Looked up from germline, CDR1 is LNHDA and CDR2 is SQIVND (reference sequence). The DNA of the CDR3 is TGTGCCAGTAGTGCCCAGCTAGCGGGGGGGGAGCTGTTTTTT. It translates to CASSAQLAGGELFF.

This clonotype was recorded many times. The rearrangement joins TRBV15 to TRBJ1-2; no clear D. The CDR3 consists of 17 residues. Trimming removed 1 base from V and 3 bases from J, with 18 bases in between. The germline gives CDR1 LNHNV, CDR2 YYDKDF (reference sequence). CDR3: CATSRAPSLRLDYGYTF. In DNA, the CDR3 is TGTGCCACCAGCAGAGCCCCGAGCTTGAGACTAGACTATGGCTACACCTTC.

This clonotype was detected a few times. The V call is TRBV11-2, the J call TRBJ2-3, with a possible D match to TRBD2 (6 bases). This CDR3 contains 11 residues. V was shortened by 10 bases and J by 12 bases, with 17 bases between the two germline ends. Germline CDR1 is SGHAT and CDR2 is FQNNGV. The CDR3 here is CATEVGGVQYF. The DNA of the CDR3 is TGTGCCACCGAAGTTGGCGGGGTCCAGTATTTT.

This sequence joins TRBV2 and TRBJ1-6; D call uncertain. V lost 11 bases to trimming and J lost 7 bases, with 15 bases between them. CDR1 and CDR2 (germline): SNHLY, FYNNEI. The CDR3 totals 13 residues. CDR3 amino acids: CASRRVRNSPLHF. The CDR3 region has the DNA TGTGCCTCCCGAAGGGTCAGGAATTCACCCCTCCACTTT.

This chain connects TRBV12-3 or TRBV12-4 to TRBJ2-1; a weak D match, TRBD1 (6 bases). V was cut by 4 bases and J by 8 bases, with 6 bases left in between. The CDR3 runs 11 residues. CDR3 protein: CASSYRDEQFF. CDR3 DNA: TGTGCCAGCAGTTACAGGGATGAGCAGTTCTTC.

The V gene is TRBV5-5, the J gene TRBJ1-1; D gene uncertain. V dropped 7 bases and J dropped 2 bases, with 6 bases sitting between them. The CDR3 is made up of 11 amino acids. In germline, CDR1 is SGHKS, CDR2 YYEKEE (reference sequence). The CDR3 DNA follows: TGTGCCAGCGGCCTAAACACTGAAGCTTTCTTT. It is translated as CASGLNTEAFF.

This clonotype was seen a few times. The V gene is TRBV30, the J gene TRBJ2-3; D not resolved. Trimming shortened V by 3 bases and J by 5 bases, and 9 bases separated the two germline ends. CDR3 length equals 12 residues. Germline V gene data show CDR1 as GTSNPN and CDR2 as SVGIG (reference sequence). The CDR3 nucleotides are TGTGCCTGGAGCGTGAACCGAGATACGCAGTATTTT. It specifies CAWSVNRDTQYF.

This clonotype was counted only a few times. The chain carries TRBV18 and TRBJ1-1; D ambiguous. Trimming took 3 bases from V and 0 from J, leaving 5 bases between them. Germline V gene lookup returns CDR1 KGHSH and CDR2 LQKENI. CDR3 length: 13 amino acids. The CDR3 loop reads CASSPDLNTEAFF. CDR3 sequence (DNA): TGTGCCAGCTCACCGGATTTGAACACTGAAGCTTTCTTT.

CDR3 region: CASTRASVNTEAFF. The CDR3 DNA follows: TGTGCCAGCACTAGGGCCAGTGTGAACACTGAAGCTTTCTTT. This chain joins TRBV6-5 and TRBJ1-1; no clear D gene. The CDR3 extends over 14 amino acids. The germline CDR1 and CDR2 sequences are MNHEY and SVGAGI. V shed 7 bases and J shed 0 bases, with 12 bases lying between them.

The rearrangement links TRBV9 to TRBJ2-2; the D is unclear. V was clipped by 0 bases and J by 4 bases, with 7 bases between them. The V gene's germline CDR1 is SGDLS and CDR2 YYNGEE. The CDR3 covers 14 residues. The DNA of the CDR3 is TGTGCCAGCAGCGTAGGGTCCAGCACCGGGGAGCTGTTTTTT. It yields the protein CASSVGSSTGELFF. Full variable domain (missing parts from reference TRBV9 and TRBJ2-2): DSGVTQTPKHLITATGQRVTLRCSPRSGDLSVYWYQQSLDQGLQFLIQYYNGEERAKGNILERFSAQQFPDLHSELNLSSLELGDSALYFCASSVGSSTGELFFGEGSRLTVL.

The gene calls are TRBV12-3 or TRBV12-4 and TRBJ2-6, with D uncertain. CDR3 size: 14 residues. Trimming took 6 bases from V and 1 from J, leaving 7 bases between them. CDR3 protein: CASRPKSGANVLTF. The CDR3 DNA is TGTGCCAGCAGACCAAAATCTGGGGCCAACGTCCTGACTTTC.